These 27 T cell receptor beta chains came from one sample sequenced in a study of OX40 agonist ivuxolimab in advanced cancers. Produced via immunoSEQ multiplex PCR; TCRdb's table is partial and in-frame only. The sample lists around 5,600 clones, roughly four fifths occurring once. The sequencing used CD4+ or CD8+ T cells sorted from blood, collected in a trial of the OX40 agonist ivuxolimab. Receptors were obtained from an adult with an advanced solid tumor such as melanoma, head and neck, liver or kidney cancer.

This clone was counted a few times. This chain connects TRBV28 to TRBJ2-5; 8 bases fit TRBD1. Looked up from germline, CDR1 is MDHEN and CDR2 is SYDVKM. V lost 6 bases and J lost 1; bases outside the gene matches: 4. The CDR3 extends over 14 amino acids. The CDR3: CASRWGQVQETQYF. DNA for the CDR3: TGTGCCAGCAGGTGGGGACAGGTCCAAGAGACCCAGTACTTC.

CDR3 protein: CASSHRGGYTF. Written as DNA, the CDR3 is TGTGCCAGCAGTCACAGGGGGGGCTACACCTTC. This chain joins TRBV27 and TRBJ1-2; the match to TRBD1 covers 8 bases. V shed 5 bases and J 8 bases; nucleotides not matched to a gene: 1. The CDR3 sequence is 11 residues long. CDR1 and CDR2 (germline): MNHEY, SMNVEV (reference sequence).

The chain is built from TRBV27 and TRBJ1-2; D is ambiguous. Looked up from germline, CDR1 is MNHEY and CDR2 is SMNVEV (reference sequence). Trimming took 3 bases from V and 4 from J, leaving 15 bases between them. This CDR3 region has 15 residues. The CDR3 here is CASSFSPESLYGYTF. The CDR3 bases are TGTGCCAGCAGTTTTAGCCCGGAATCACTCTATGGCTACACCTTC.

The CDR3: CATSRDWADYNEQFF. Here the CDR3 DNA reads TGTGCCACCAGCAGAGATTGGGCAGACTACAATGAGCAGTTCTTC. The chain recombines TRBV15 with TRBJ2-1; D remains unclear. The CDR3 is 15 amino acids. V gave up 0 bases and J gave up 3 bases, with 9 bases separating them. The germline CDR1 and CDR2 sequences are LNHNV and YYDKDF (reference sequence).

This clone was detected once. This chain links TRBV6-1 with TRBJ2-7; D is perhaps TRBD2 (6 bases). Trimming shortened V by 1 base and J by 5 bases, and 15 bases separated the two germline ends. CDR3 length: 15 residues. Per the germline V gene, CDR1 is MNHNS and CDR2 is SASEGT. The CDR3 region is CASSEVWREQDEQYF. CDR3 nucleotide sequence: TGTGCCAGCAGTGAAGTATGGAGGGAGCAAGACGAGCAGTACTTC.

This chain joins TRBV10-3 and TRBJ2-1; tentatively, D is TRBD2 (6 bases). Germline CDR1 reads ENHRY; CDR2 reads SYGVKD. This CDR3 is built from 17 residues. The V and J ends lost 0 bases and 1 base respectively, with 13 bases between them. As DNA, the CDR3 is TGTGCCATCAGTGAGTCGAAGGGAGGCGAGTCCTACAATGAGCAGTTCTTC. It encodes CAISESKGGESYNEQFF.

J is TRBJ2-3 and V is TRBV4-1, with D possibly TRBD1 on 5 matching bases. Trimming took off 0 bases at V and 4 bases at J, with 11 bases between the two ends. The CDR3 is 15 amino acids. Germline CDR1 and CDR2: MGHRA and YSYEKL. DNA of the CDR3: TGCGCCAGCAGCCAAGACCCGCAGGGTTCAGATACGCAGTATTTT. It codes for CASSQDPQGSDTQYF.

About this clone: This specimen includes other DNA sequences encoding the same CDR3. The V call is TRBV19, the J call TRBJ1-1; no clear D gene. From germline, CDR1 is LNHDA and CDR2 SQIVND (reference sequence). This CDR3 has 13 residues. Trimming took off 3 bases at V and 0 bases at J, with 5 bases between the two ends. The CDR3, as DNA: TGTGCCAGTAGTATGACGGTGAACACTGAAGCTTTCTTT. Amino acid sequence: CASSMTVNTEAFF. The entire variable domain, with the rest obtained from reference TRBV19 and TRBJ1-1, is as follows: DGGITQSPKYLFRKEGQNVTLSCEQNLNHDAMYWYRQDPGQGLRLIYYSQIVNDFQKGDIAEGYSVSREKKESFPLTVTSAQKNPTAFYLCASSMTVNTEAFFGQGTRLTVV.

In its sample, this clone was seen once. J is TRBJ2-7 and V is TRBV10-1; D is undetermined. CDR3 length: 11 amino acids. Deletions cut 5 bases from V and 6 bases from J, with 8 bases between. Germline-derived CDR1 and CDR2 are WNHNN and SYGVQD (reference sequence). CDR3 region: CASSSVGEQYF. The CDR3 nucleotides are TGCGCCAGCAGTTCGGTGGGCGAGCAGTACTTC.

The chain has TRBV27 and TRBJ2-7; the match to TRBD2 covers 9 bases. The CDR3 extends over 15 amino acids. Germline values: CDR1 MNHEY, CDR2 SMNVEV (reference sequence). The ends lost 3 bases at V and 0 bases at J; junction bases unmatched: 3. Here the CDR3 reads CASSFNSGGSYEQYF. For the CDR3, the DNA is TGTGCCAGCAGTTTTAATAGCGGGGGCTCCTACGAGCAGTACTTC.

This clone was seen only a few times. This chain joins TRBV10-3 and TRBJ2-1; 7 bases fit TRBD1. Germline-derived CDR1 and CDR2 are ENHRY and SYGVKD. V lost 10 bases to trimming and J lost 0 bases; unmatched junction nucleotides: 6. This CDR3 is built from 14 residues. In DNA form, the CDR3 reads TGTGCCACAACGACAGGGCTCTCCTACAATGAGCAGTTCTTC. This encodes CATTTGLSYNEQFF.

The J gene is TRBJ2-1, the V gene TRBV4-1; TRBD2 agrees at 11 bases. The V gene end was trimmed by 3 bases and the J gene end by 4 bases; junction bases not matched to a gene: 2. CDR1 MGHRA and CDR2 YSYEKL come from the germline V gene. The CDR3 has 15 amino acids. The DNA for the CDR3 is TGCGCCAGCAGCCACCTAGCGGGGGGATACAATGAGCAGTTCTTC. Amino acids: CASSHLAGGYNEQFF.

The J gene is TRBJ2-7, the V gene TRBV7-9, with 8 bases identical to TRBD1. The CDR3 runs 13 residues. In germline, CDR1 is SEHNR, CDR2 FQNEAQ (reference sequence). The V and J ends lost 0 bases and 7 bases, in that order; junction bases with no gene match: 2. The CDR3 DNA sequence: TGTGCCAGCAGCTTAGCACAGGGGGGTGAGCAGTACTTC. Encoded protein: CASSLAQGGEQYF.

CDR3 nucleotide sequence: TGTGCCAGCAGCACACTAGCGGGAGAAGAGACCCAGTACTTC. Translating it yields CASSTLAGEETQYF. The V and J genes are TRBV11-1 and TRBJ2-5, with 11 bases lining up with TRBD2. The trim removed 5 bases at V and 3 bases at J, leaving 2 bases unmatched. Germline lookup yields CDR1 SGHAT and CDR2 FQDESV (reference sequence). This CDR3 comprises 14 residues.

The CDR3 region has the DNA TGTGCCAGCACAGGCTGGACAGGGGGCGCAGAGACCCAGTACTTC. Its protein is CASTGWTGGAETQYF. This chain connects TRBV6-1 to TRBJ2-5; 11 bases are shared with TRBD1. V was clipped by 7 bases and J by 4 bases; unmatched bases: 8. The CDR3 length is 15 residues. Germline-derived CDR1 and CDR2 are MNHNS and SASEGT.

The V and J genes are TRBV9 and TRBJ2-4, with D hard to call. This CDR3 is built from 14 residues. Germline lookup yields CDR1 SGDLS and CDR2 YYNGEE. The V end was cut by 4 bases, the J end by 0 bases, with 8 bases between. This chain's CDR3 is CASSPAVAKNIQYF. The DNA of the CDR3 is TGTGCCAGCAGCCCTGCAGTAGCCAAAAACATTCAGTACTTC. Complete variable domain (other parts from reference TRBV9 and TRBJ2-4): DSGVTQTPKHLITATGQRVTLRCSPRSGDLSVYWYQQSLDQGLQFLIQYYNGEERAKGNILERFSAQQFPDLHSELNLSSLELGDSALYFCASSPAVAKNIQYFGAGTRLSVL.

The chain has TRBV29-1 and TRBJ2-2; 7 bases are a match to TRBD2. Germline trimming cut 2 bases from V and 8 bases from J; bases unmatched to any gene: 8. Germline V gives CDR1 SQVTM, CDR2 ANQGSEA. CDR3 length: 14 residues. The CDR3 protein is CSVELAGVEGELFF. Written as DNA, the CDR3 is TGCAGCGTTGAATTGGCGGGGGTCGAAGGGGAGCTGTTTTTT.

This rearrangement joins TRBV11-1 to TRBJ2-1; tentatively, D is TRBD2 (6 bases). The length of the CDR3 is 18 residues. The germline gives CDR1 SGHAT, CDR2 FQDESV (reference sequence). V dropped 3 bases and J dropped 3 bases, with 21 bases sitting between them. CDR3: CASSFSSSVEGLYNEQFF. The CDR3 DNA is TGTGCCAGCAGCTTTTCCTCTAGCGTTGAGGGGCTCTACAATGAGCAGTTCTTC.

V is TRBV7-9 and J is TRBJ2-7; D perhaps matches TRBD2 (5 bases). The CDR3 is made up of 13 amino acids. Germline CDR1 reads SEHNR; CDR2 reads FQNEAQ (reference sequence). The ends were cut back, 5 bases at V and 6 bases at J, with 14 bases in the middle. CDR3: CASSPEDPSEQYF. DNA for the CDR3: TGTGCCAGCAGCCCGGAGGACCCGAGCGAGCAGTACTTC.

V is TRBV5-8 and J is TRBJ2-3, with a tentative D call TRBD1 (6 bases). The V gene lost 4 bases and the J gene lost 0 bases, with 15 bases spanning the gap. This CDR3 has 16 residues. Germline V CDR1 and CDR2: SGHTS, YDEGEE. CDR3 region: CASSEAQGWSTDTQYF. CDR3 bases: TGTGCCAGCAGCGAGGCCCAGGGGTGGAGCACAGATACGCAGTATTTT.

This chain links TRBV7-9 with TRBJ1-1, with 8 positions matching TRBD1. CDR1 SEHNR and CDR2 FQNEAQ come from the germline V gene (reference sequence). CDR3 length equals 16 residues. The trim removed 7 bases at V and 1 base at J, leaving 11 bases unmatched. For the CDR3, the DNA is TGTGCCAGCATGGGCAAGTTCGGGACAGGGAACACTGAAGCTTTCTTT. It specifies CASMGKFGTGNTEAFF.

The CDR3 coding sequence is TGTGCCAGCAGTTTAGGGACCGTGAACACTGAAGCTTTCTTT. This sequence encodes CASSLGTVNTEAFF. V and J are TRBV27 and TRBJ1-1, with D possibly matching TRBD1 (5 bases). Trimming pared 2 bases from V and 0 bases from J, leaving 7 bases between. The germline V gene has CDR1 MNHEY and CDR2 SMNVEV (reference sequence). This CDR3 comprises 14 residues.

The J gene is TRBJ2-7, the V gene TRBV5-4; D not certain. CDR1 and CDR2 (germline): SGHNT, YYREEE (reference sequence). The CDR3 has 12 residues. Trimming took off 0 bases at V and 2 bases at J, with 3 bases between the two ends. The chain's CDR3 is CASSLGTYEQYF. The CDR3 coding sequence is TGTGCCAGCAGCTTGGGCACCTACGAGCAGTACTTC.

CDR3 residues: CASSQDLLAAQYF. CDR3 DNA: TGTGCCAGCAGCCAAGATTTACTAGCGGCCCAGTACTTC. This rearrangement joins TRBV5-4 to TRBJ2-5, with TRBD2 matching 8 bases. This CDR3 comprises 13 residues. Per the germline V gene, CDR1 is SGHNT and CDR2 is YYREEE (reference sequence). Trimming took 4 bases from V and 9 from J; bases not matched to a gene: 8.

The DNA of the CDR3 is TGTGCCAGCAGCTCAACAGGGTTCCAAGAGACCCAGTACTTC. Protein: CASSSTGFQETQYF. The V and J genes are TRBV7-9 and TRBJ2-5; D might be TRBD1 (6 bases). The CDR3 totals 14 residues. V lost 4 bases, J lost 1 base, and 10 bases lay in between. CDR1 is SEHNR and CDR2 is FQNEAQ in the germline V gene (reference sequence).

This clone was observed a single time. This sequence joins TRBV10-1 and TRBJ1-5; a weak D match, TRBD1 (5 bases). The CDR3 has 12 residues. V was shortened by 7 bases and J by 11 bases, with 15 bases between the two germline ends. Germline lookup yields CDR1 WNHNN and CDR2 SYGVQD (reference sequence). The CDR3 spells CASIGEGSSQHF. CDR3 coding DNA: TGCGCCAGCATCGGAGAGGGGTCTTCCCAGCATTTT.

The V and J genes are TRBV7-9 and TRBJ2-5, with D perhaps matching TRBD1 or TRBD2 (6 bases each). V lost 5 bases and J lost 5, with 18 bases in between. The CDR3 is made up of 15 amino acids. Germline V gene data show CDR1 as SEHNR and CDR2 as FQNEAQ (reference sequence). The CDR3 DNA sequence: TGTGCCAGCAGCATAATTCGGGGGCTCCGGGAGACCCAGTACTTC. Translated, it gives CASSIIRGLRETQYF.